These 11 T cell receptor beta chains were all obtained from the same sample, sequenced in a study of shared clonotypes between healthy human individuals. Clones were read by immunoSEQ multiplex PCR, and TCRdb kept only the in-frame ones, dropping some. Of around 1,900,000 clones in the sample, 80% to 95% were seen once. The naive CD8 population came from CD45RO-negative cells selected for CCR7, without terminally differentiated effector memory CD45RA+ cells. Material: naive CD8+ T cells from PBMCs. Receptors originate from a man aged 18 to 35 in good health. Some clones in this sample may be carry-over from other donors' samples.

This CDR3 reads CASSYGQGGLGYTF. For the CDR3, the DNA is TGTGCCAGCAGTTACGGGCAGGGCGGACTGGGCTACACCTTC. The rearrangement joins TRBV6-5 to TRBJ1-2, with TRBD1 as a possible D gene (5 bases). Germline V CDR1 and CDR2: MNHEY, SVGAGI. V was cut by 2 bases and J by 8 bases, with 15 bases left in between. The length of the CDR3 is 14 residues.

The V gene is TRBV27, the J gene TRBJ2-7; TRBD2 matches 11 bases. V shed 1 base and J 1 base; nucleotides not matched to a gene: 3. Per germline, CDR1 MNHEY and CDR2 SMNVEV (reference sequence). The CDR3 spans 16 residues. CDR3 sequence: CASSLWGTSGSYEQYF. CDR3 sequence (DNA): TGTGCCAGCAGTTTATGGGGGACTAGCGGTTCCTACGAGCAGTACTTC.

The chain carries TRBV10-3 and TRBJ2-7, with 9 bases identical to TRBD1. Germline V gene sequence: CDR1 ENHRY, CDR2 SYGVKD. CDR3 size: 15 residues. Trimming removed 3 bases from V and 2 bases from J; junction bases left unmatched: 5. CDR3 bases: TGTGCCATCAGTGAATTCCGGGACAGGGCCTACGAGCAGTACTTC. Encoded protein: CAISEFRDRAYEQYF.

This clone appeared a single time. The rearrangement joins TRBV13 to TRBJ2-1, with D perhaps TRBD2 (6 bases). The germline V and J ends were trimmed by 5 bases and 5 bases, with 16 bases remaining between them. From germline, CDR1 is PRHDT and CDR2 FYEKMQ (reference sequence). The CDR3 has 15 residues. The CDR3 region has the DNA TGTGCCAGCAGCCACCGGGACTTTGGAAACAATGAGCAGTTCTTC. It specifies CASSHRDFGNNEQFF.

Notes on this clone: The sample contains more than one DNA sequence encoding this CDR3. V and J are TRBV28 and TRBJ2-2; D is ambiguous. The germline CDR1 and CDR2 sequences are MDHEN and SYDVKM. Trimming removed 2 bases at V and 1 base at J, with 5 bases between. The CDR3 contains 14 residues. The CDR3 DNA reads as TGTGCCAGCAGTTTAGTCCTGAACACCGGGGAGCTGTTTTTT. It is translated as CASSLVLNTGELFF.

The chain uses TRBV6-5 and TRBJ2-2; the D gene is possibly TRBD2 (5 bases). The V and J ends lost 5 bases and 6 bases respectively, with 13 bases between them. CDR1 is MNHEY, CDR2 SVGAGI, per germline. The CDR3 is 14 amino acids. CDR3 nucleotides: TGTGCCAGCAGTGCCCTACTAGGCGCCGGGGAGCTGTTTTTT. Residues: CASSALLGAGELFF.

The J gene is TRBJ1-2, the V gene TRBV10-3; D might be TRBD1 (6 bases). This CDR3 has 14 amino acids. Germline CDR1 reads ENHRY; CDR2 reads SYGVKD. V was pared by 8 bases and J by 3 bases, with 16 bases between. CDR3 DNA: TGTGCCATCGTGGGGGCTGGTGGGGACTATGGCTACACCTTC. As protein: CAIVGAGGDYGYTF.

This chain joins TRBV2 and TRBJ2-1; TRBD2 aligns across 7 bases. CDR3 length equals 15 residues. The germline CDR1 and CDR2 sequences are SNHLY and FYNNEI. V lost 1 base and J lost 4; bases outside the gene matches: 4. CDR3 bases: TGTGCCAGCAGTGAAGTCGGCGGGGGTTACAATGAGCAGTTCTTC. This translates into CASSEVGGGYNEQFF.

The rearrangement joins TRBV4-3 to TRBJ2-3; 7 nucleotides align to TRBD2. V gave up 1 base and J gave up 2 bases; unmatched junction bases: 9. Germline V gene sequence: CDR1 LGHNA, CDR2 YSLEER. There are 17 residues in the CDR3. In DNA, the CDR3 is TGCGCCAGCAGCCAAGGCGGGTCTAGCGGCTACACAGATACGCAGTATTTT. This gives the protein CASSQGGSSGYTDTQYF.

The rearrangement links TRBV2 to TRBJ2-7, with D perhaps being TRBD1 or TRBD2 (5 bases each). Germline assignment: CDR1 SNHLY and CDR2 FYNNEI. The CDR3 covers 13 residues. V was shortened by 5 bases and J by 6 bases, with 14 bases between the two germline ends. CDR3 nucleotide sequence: TGTGCCAGCAGTTCCCAAGAGGGGACCGAGCAGTACTTC. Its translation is CASSSQEGTEQYF.

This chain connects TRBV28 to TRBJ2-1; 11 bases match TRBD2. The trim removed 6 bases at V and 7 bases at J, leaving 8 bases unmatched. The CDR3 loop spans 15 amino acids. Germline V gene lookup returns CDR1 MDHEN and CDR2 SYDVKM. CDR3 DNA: TGTGCCAGCAGCCCCACTAGCGGGAGTTGGAATGAGCAGTTCTTC. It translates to CASSPTSGSWNEQFF.